These 25 T cell receptor beta chains originate from one sample sequenced in a study of blood T cell repertoires in COVID-19. Only in-frame clones appear in the TCRdb table, and some are missing; sequencing was by immunoSEQ multiplex PCR. The repertoire has 25,000 to 40,000 clones, about 92% of them found once; the top ten carry over 0.95%. The specimen sequenced was peripheral blood. These receptors came from a man in his sixties or seventies with active or convalescent COVID-19.

V is TRBV18 and J is TRBJ1-4, with a weak D call TRBD1 (6 bases). Trimming shortened V by 2 bases and J by 6 bases, and 19 bases separated the two germline ends. Germline CDR1 is KGHSH and CDR2 is LQKENI. This CDR3 has 17 amino acids. This CDR3 reads CASSPKNRESQDEKLFF. The CDR3 nucleotides are TGTGCCAGCTCACCAAAGAACAGGGAGTCTCAGGATGAAAAACTGTTTTTT. The whole variable domain, remainder taken from reference TRBV18 and TRBJ1-4, is NAGVMQNPRHLVRRRGQEARLRCSPMKGHSHVYWYRQLPEEGLKFMVYLQKENIIDESGMPKERFSAEFPKEGPSILRIQQVVRGDSAAYFCASSPKNRESQDEKLFFGSGTQLSVL.

The chain couples TRBV10-1 to TRBJ2-7; D ambiguous. Germline V gene data show CDR1 as WNHNN and CDR2 as SYGVQD (reference sequence). The CDR3 sequence is 13 residues long. V lost 3 bases to trimming and J lost 6 bases, with 12 bases between them. The chain's CDR3 is CASSEEALSEQYF. The CDR3 DNA reads TGCGCCAGCAGTGAAGAAGCGCTCAGCGAGCAGTACTTC.

The rearrangement joins TRBV6-5 to TRBJ1-2, with D perhaps TRBD1 (6 bases). Germline loops: CDR1 MNHEY, CDR2 SVGAGI. V was pared by 5 bases and J by 3 bases, with 16 bases between. This CDR3 contains 15 residues. CDR3 in amino acids: CASSTLRGGDYGYTF. CDR3 nucleotides: TGTGCCAGCAGTACCCTCAGGGGAGGGGACTATGGCTACACCTTC.

This sequence joins TRBV27 and TRBJ1-6; tentative D call: TRBD1 (6 bases). The V gene lost 5 bases and the J gene lost 9 bases, with 14 bases spanning the gap. The CDR3 sequence is 14 residues long. The germline CDR1 and CDR2 sequences are MNHEY and SMNVEV (reference sequence). The CDR3 loop is CASSPRTVGSPLHF. DNA for the CDR3: TGTGCCAGCAGTCCTCGGACAGTTGGTTCACCCCTCCACTTT.

The V gene is TRBV27, the J gene TRBJ1-2; 7 bases map to TRBD1. The germline V gene encodes CDR1 MNHEY and CDR2 SMNVEV (reference sequence). The CDR3 runs 14 residues. Germline trimming cut 6 bases from V and 6 bases from J; bases unmatched to any gene: 10. Here the CDR3 reads CASRTDRSQHGYTF. The DNA for the CDR3 is TGTGCCAGCAGAACGGACAGGTCCCAACATGGCTACACCTTC.

This clone appeared a single time. V usage is TRBV19 and J usage is TRBJ2-3; 12 nucleotides agree with TRBD2. The length of the CDR3 is 14 residues. CDR1 LNHDA and CDR2 SQIVND come from the germline V gene (reference sequence). Trimming took 10 bases from V and 4 from J; bases not matched to a gene: 6. CDR3 in DNA: TGTGCCACGCGACTAGCGGGAGCGGCAGATACGCAGTATTTT. Translating it yields CATRLAGAADTQYF.

The chain links TRBV28 to TRBJ1-2, with 7 nucleotides matching TRBD1. Germline V gene lookup returns CDR1 MDHEN and CDR2 SYDVKM. The CDR3 has 16 residues. V shed 3 bases, J shed 0 bases, and the junction held 7 bases outside the gene matches. The CDR3, as DNA: TGTGCCAGCAGTTTTGCCAACAGGGGATCTAACTATGGCTACACCTTC. Translated: CASSFANRGSNYGYTF.

The rearrangement uses TRBV29-1 and TRBJ2-3; 11 nucleotides align to TRBD2. The CDR3 runs to 14 residues. Germline values: CDR1 SQVTM, CDR2 ANQGSEA. The V segment lost 8 bases and the J segment 0 bases; nucleotides outside the gene matches: 4. The CDR3: CSLTSGGSTDTQYF. DNA for the CDR3: TGCAGCCTCACTAGCGGGGGAAGCACAGATACGCAGTATTTT.

V usage is TRBV28 and J usage is TRBJ1-1; D remains unclear. This CDR3 is 15 amino acids long. Trimming took off 4 bases at V and 0 bases at J, with 12 bases between the two ends. Germline V CDR1 and CDR2: MDHEN, SYDVKM. The CDR3 protein is CASSSPGGMNTEAFF. CDR3 sequence (DNA): TGTGCCAGCAGTTCCCCGGGAGGGATGAACACTGAAGCTTTCTTT.

The chain joins TRBV28 to TRBJ1-6, with D perhaps matching TRBD1 (5 bases). Germline V gene data show CDR1 as MDHEN and CDR2 as SYDVKM. The CDR3 spans 14 residues. Between the trimmed V and J ends, which lost 5 bases and 6 bases, there was a span of 11 bases. CDR3 DNA: TGTGCCAGCAGTCCCGGGGGACTTAATTCACCCCTCCACTTT. The encoded protein is CASSPGGLNSPLHF.

This rearrangement joins TRBV28 to TRBJ1-1, with TRBD1 matching 9 bases. The CDR3 is 15 residues long. The germline gives CDR1 MDHEN, CDR2 SYDVKM. Germline trimming cut 2 bases from V and 9 bases from J; bases unmatched to any gene: 10. The CDR3 is CASSLTGTGRGKAFF. In nucleotides, the CDR3 is TGTGCCAGCAGTTTAACCGGGACAGGGCGCGGCAAAGCTTTCTTT.

This clone was recorded once. The J gene is TRBJ2-5, the V gene TRBV2; the match to TRBD2 covers 11 bases. V lost 6 bases, J lost 4 bases, and 4 bases stayed unmatched. The CDR3 spans 14 residues. In germline, CDR1 is SNHLY, CDR2 FYNNEI. The CDR3 DNA reads TGTGCCAGCAGCGGTAGCGGGGGGGGAGAGACCCAGTACTTC. Residues: CASSGSGGGETQYF.

The chain employs TRBV28 and TRBJ1-1; D not certain. The CDR3 has 13 residues. Trimming removed 6 bases at V and 6 bases at J, with 14 bases between. Germline CDR1 and CDR2: MDHEN and SYDVKM. The CDR3, as DNA: TGTGCCAGCAGCCGGGAAAGGGAGGCTGAAGCTTTCTTT. This translates into CASSREREAEAFF.

This clone occurred once. The rearrangement uses TRBV28 and TRBJ2-7; maybe TRBD2 (5 bases). CDR3 length: 17 amino acids. Germline loops: CDR1 MDHEN, CDR2 SYDVKM. Deletions cut 8 bases from V and 2 bases from J, with 25 bases between. The CDR3 loop reads CASRRRGAGSLPYEQYF. For the CDR3, the DNA is TGTGCCAGCCGTCGCCGGGGTGCCGGTTCGTTACCCTACGAGCAGTACTTC. The full variable domain, rest sourced from reference TRBV28 and TRBJ2-7, is DVKVTQSSRYLVKRTGEKVFLECVQDMDHENMFWYRQDPGLGLRLIYFSYDVKMKEKGDIPEGYSVSREKKERFSLILESASTNQTSMYLCASRRRGAGSLPYEQYFGPGTRLTVT.

This clone showed up just once. The rearrangement uses TRBV5-4 and TRBJ2-6, with D tentatively TRBD2 (5 bases). Trimming took off 2 bases at V and 2 bases at J, with 8 bases between the two ends. Germline CDR1 and CDR2: SGHNT and YYREEE (reference sequence). This CDR3 comprises 15 residues. CDR3 region: CASSFGGAGANVLTF. CDR3 sequence (DNA): TGTGCCAGCAGCTTCGGAGGAGCTGGGGCCAACGTCCTGACTTTC.

V and J are TRBV5-5 and TRBJ2-3, with D perhaps TRBD2 (5 bases). The germline V gene encodes CDR1 SGHKS and CDR2 YYEKEE (reference sequence). The ends were cut back, 3 bases at V and 0 bases at J, with 11 bases in the middle. This CDR3 has 15 amino acids. The CDR3 coding sequence is TGTGCCAGCAGCTCCGTGGGAGTTAGCACAGATACGCAGTATTTT. The encoded protein is CASSSVGVSTDTQYF.

V gene TRBV5-1 combines with J gene TRBJ1-3, with D perhaps matching TRBD1 (6 bases). V dropped 0 bases and J dropped 0 bases, with 10 bases sitting between them. This CDR3 has 16 residues. Germline CDR1 and CDR2: SGHRS and YFSETQ. CDR3 amino acids: CASSLADSRSGNTIYF. The CDR3 coding sequence is TGCGCCAGCAGCTTGGCGGACAGCCGCTCTGGAAACACCATATATTTT.

V usage is TRBV9 and J usage is TRBJ2-5; the D gene is possibly TRBD2 (6 bases). From germline, CDR1 is SGDLS and CDR2 YYNGEE. The CDR3 totals 16 residues. The ends were cut back, 1 base at V and 6 bases at J, with 19 bases in the middle. Written as DNA, the CDR3 is TGTGCCAGCAGCGTATCCACCGGGACTGACTTAAAGACCCAGTACTTC. Residues: CASSVSTGTDLKTQYF. The full variable domain, completed using reference TRBV9 and TRBJ2-5, is DSGVTQTPKHLITATGQRVTLRCSPRSGDLSVYWYQQSLDQGLQFLIQYYNGEERAKGNILERFSAQQFPDLHSELNLSSLELGDSALYFCASSVSTGTDLKTQYFGPGTRLLVL.

The CDR3, as DNA: TGTGCCAGCAGCTTGGACTGGGGGAGCGGGATAGGAACAGATACGCAGTATTTT. It translates to CASSLDWGSGIGTDTQYF. The chain joins TRBV5-4 to TRBJ2-3; TRBD2 agrees at 7 bases. The germline gives CDR1 SGHNT, CDR2 YYREEE (reference sequence). Trimming took 0 bases from V and 3 from J; bases not matched to a gene: 13. The CDR3 consists of 18 residues. Drawing the rest from reference TRBV5-4 and TRBJ2-3, the complete variable domain is ETGVTQSPTHLIKTRGQQVTLRCSSQSGHNTVSWYQQALGQGPQFIFQYYREEENGRGNFPPRFSGLQFPNYSSELNVNALELDDSALYLCASSLDWGSGIGTDTQYFGPGTRLTVL.

The gene calls are TRBV7-9 and TRBJ2-3, with D perhaps matching TRBD1 (6 bases). V lost 6 bases, J lost 6 bases, and 13 bases lay in between. The CDR3 is made up of 13 amino acids. Germline V lookup: CDR1 SEHNR, CDR2 FQNEAQ (reference sequence). The CDR3 nucleotides read TGTGCCAGCAGTTCCGGGACATACGATACGCAGTATTTT. It yields the protein CASSSGTYDTQYF.

This chain connects TRBV19 to TRBJ1-2, with D perhaps TRBD1 (6 bases). V dropped 0 bases and J dropped 7 bases, with 9 bases sitting between them. Germline V CDR1 and CDR2: LNHDA, SQIVND (reference sequence). This CDR3 has 13 residues. For the CDR3, the DNA is TGTGCCAGTAGTATAGAACAGGGCGGTGGCTACACCTTC. Its translation is CASSIEQGGGYTF.

The chain recombines TRBV27 with TRBJ1-2; D gene unclear. Germline CDR1 MNHEY, CDR2 SMNVEV (reference sequence). The V and J ends lost 7 bases and 4 bases respectively, with 7 bases between them. The CDR3 sequence is 11 residues long. The CDR3 nucleotides read TGTGCCAGCAATGGAGGCTATGGCTACACCTTC. This codes for CASNGGYGYTF.

This clone was counted a single time. This sequence joins TRBV3-1 (or the pseudogene TRBV3-2) and TRBJ1-6; perhaps TRBD1 as D (6 bases). There are 13 residues in the CDR3. Germline-derived CDR1 and CDR2 are LGHDT and YNNKEL (reference sequence). Trimming took 4 bases from V and 8 from J, leaving 9 bases between them. The CDR3 bases are TGTGCCAGCAGCCTTTACAGGGATTCACCCCTCCACTTT. It translates to CASSLYRDSPLHF.

The rearrangement links TRBV7-3 to TRBJ1-2; D perhaps matches TRBD1 (6 bases). The V end lost 4 bases, the J end lost 7 bases, and 16 bases lay between the germline ends. CDR3 size: 14 residues. Germline V gives CDR1 SGHTA, CDR2 FQGTGA. Written as DNA, the CDR3 is TGTGCCAGCAGCTCACATAATAACAGGGTTGGCTACACCTTC. It translates to CASSSHNNRVGYTF.

The chain uses TRBV30 and TRBJ1-6, with TRBD1 matching over 8 bases. The germline CDR1 and CDR2 sequences are GTSNPN and SVGIG (reference sequence). J was trimmed by 9 bases and V by 2 bases; bases with no gene match: 12. The CDR3 has 16 amino acids. CDR3 nucleotides: TGTGCCTGGAGTCGTCGACAGGGGACCTCTGGTTCACCCCTCCACTTT. Protein product: CAWSRRQGTSGSPLHF.